Listed below are T cell receptor beta chains from one sample, sequenced in a study of a mutant IDH1 vaccine in newly diagnosed glioma. These receptors' targets are unknown. TCRdb keeps only in-frame clones here, not all; method: immunoSEQ multiplex PCR. The sample yields some 33,000 clones, approximately 90% seen once. The sequencing used PBMCs, collected from a glioma patient whose treatment included an IDH1 peptide vaccine. These receptor sequences come from a man between 35 and 55 years old with glioma. CDR3s include the opening cysteine and the closing phenylalanine or tryptophan. The order of the fields is V gene, clone size, J gene, D gene, CDR3 DNA, CDR3 protein. The D gene is left open where the match is weak. The listing skips clone size in some rows; elsewhere it reads once, few, many or a size class.

>TRBV10-3|.|TRBJ2-5|.
TGTGCCATCAGTGAGTCGGCAGGGACAGAGACCCAGTACTTC
CAISESAGTETQYF
>TRBV5-4|once|TRBJ2-3|.
TGTGCCAGCAGCTTGGAAAGCACAGATACGCAGTATTTT
CASSLESTDTQYF
>TRBV5-1|.|TRBJ1-2|TRBD1
TGCGCCAGCAGCATCGGGACAGATAGTTTGGGGTATGGCTACACCTTC
CASSIGTDSLGYGYTF
>TRBV28|.|TRBJ1-1|.
TGTGCCAGCAGTTTTTGGGACGCAAGGAACACTGAAGCTTTCTTT
CASSFWDARNTEAFF
>TRBV19|.|TRBJ2-1|.
TGTGCCAGTAGGGGGGGCCTGAGGCTCAACAATGAGCAGTTCTTC
CASRGGLRLNNEQFF
>TRBV12-5|.|TRBJ2-1|.
TGTGCTAGTGGTTTGGGGACGGTCCACAATGAGCAGTTCTTC
CASGLGTVHNEQFF
>TRBV29-1|.|TRBJ1-1|.
TGCAGCGTCGCCGACGGCAGCACTGAAGCTTTCTTT
CSVADGSTEAFF
>TRBV7-2|once|TRBJ2-1|.
TGTGCCAGCAGGCGAGATAGCGCCAGCTCCTACAATGAGCAGTTCTTC
CASRRDSASSYNEQFF
>TRBV11-2|.|TRBJ2-3|.
TGTGCCAGCAGCTTAGCGGGCCTCCCGGTAGAGCAGTATTTT
CASSLAGLPVEQYF
>TRBV6-1|.|TRBJ1-6|.
TGTGCCAGCGTGGGGTCGTCCTCCTATAATTCACCCCTCCACTTT
CASVGSSSYNSPLHF
>TRBV18|.|TRBJ1-6|TRBD1
TGTGCCAGCTCACCAGTACAGGGACAGGGGGCAAACTCACCCCTCCACTTT
CASSPVQGQGANSPLHF
>TRBV6-1|.|TRBJ2-2|.
TGTGCCAGCAGTGAACTGGGGAACACCGGGGAGCTGTTTTTT
CASSELGNTGELFF
>TRBV30|.|TRBJ1-5|.
TGTGCCTGGAATAGGGACGGCAGCAATCAGCCCCAGCATTTT
CAWNRDGSNQPQHF
>TRBV5-1|.|TRBJ2-7|TRBD2
TGCGCCAGCAGTTTGGAAGCGGGAGGGTACGAGCAGTACTTC
CASSLEAGGYEQYF
>TRBV25-1|.|TRBJ2-7|TRBD1
TGTGCCAGCAGTGAGCCGGGTGGGGACAGATCTTCCGAGCAGTACTTC
CASSEPGGDRSSEQYF
>TRBV28|.|TRBJ2-3|.
TGTGCCAGCAGTCCTCGGTGGGGCACAGATACGCAGTATTTT
CASSPRWGTDTQYF
>TRBV6-4|few|TRBJ2-2|.
TGTGCCAGCAGTCGGGGAACGAACACCGGGGAGCTGTTTTTT
CASSRGTNTGELFF
>TRBV6-1|few|TRBJ2-1|.
TGTGCCAGCAGTGTGTTAGGCCGACACAATGAGCAGTTCTTC
CASSVLGRHNEQFF
>TRBV9|.|TRBJ1-2|.
TGTGCCAGCAGCCCCGGTGTGGCTATTAAACGAGGCTACACCTTC
CASSPGVAIKRGYTF
>TRBV5-4|.|TRBJ1-2|.
TGTGCCAGCAGCTTGGCAAGGGAGAGAGGTGGCTACACCTTC
CASSLARERGGYTF
>TRBV6-6|.|TRBJ2-1|.
TGTGCCAGCAGTCAGACGGGGGTCGGCGAGCAGTTCTTC
CASSQTGVGEQFF
>TRBV4-3|.|TRBJ1-4|.
TGCGCCAGCAGCCCGTTCAGGGGCAAAGAAAAACTGTTTTTT
CASSPFRGKEKLFF
>TRBV30|.|TRBJ1-1|.
TGTGCCTGGAGTGTATTGTCGGGAACTGAAGCTTTCTTT
CAWSVLSGTEAFF
>TRBV12-2|.|TRBJ2-3|.
TGTGCAAGTCGCCCGGATGCTGGGGTTTTGGAGAAATTGGGAGATACGCAGTATTTT
CASRPDAGVLEKLGDTQYF
>TRBV25-1|.|TRBJ1-6|.
TGTGCCAGCAGTGAAGAGCATTTTCCCCTCCACTTT
CASSEEHFPLHF
>TRBV5-6|.|TRBJ2-1|.
TGTGCCAGCAGCTTCGGATTAAGGGACGACAATGAGCAGTTCTTC
CASSFGLRDDNEQFF
>TRBV15|.|TRBJ1-2|.
TGTGCCACCAGCAGAGGTCTCCTGGGCGGCTATGGCTACACCTTC
CATSRGLLGGYGYTF
>TRBV5-4|.|TRBJ1-2|.
TGTGCCAGCAGCTTGGTCGGGGGGTTCTCTCCAAATGGCTACACCTTC
CASSLVGGFSPNGYTF
>TRBV5-6|.|TRBJ1-2|.
TGTGCCAGCAGCTTGCGGCGGGTGGCTAACTATGGCTACACCTTC
CASSLRRVANYGYTF
>TRBV29-1|.|TRBJ1-1|TRBD1
TGCAGCGTTTTGCAGACAGGGGGAGGTACTGAAGCTTTCTTT
CSVLQTGGGTEAFF
>TRBV4-3|few|TRBJ2-1|.
TGCGCCAGCAGCCAAGACTGGGCTAGCTCCTACAATGAGCAGTTCTTC
CASSQDWASSYNEQFF
>TRBV29-1|.|TRBJ2-5|TRBD1
TGCAGCATATCCCTACAGGGGCCCGGGGAGACCCAGTACTTC
CSISLQGPGETQYF
>TRBV12-2|.|TRBJ2-7|.
TGTGCAAGTCGCTTAGTCACGGACGAGCGGGACGAGCAGTACTTC
CASRLVTDERDEQYF
>TRBV4-1|.|TRBJ1-5|.
TGCGCCAGCAGCTTAGGGGATAATCAGCCCCAGCATTTT
CASSLGDNQPQHF
>TRBV4-2|once|TRBJ2-6|.
TGTGCCAGCAGCCCCCTGGGAGGTTTCTCTGGGGCCAACGTCCTGACTTTC
CASSPLGGFSGANVLTF
>TRBV6-5|.|TRBJ1-1|.
TGTGCCAGCAGTTATACCCGGGGACCGATGAACACTGAAGCTTTCTTT
CASSYTRGPMNTEAFF
>TRBV14|.|TRBJ2-1|TRBD1
TGTGCCAGCAACCGGGACAGCTCCTACAATGAGCAGTTCTTC
CASNRDSSYNEQFF
>TRBV27|.|TRBJ1-1|.
TGTGCCAGCCGGGGGACGGGAGGTACGTCTTTCTTT
CASRGTGGTSFF
>TRBV5-5|.|TRBJ2-1|TRBD1
TGTGCCAGCAGCGCGATCACAGGGGGACACAATGAGCAGTTCTTC
CASSAITGGHNEQFF
>TRBV4-2|medium-sized|TRBJ2-7|TRBD1
TGTGCCAGCAGCCAAGATTTTGGGACAGGCTCCTACGAGCAGTACTTC
CASSQDFGTGSYEQYF
>TRBV27|few|TRBJ1-1|.
TGTGCCAGCAGTTTAACGGGCAGGACTTCTGCTTTCTTT
CASSLTGRTSAFF
>TRBV4-1|.|TRBJ2-3|.
TGCGCCAGCAGCCAAGCTAACCTGGTTAGCACAGATACGCAGTATTTT
CASSQANLVSTDTQYF
>TRBV29-1|.|TRBJ2-7|.
TGCAGCGTTGAAGTGGAGGGACGGTACGAGCAGTACTTC
CSVEVEGRYEQYF
>TRBV30|.|TRBJ1-1|.
TGTGCCTGGATCAGACAGTCCGCTGAAGCTTTCTTT
CAWIRQSAEAFF
>TRBV7-9|.|TRBJ2-2|.
TGTGCCAGCTTCGGCCGATACCGGGGCTTGGGAACCGGGGAGCTGTTTTTT
CASFGRYRGLGTGELFF
>TRBV4-2|.|TRBJ2-3|TRBD2
TGTGCCAGCAGCCAAGATCAGGCGGGGGGGGCAGATACGCAGTATTTT
CASSQDQAGGADTQYF
>TRBV4-3|.|TRBJ2-4|.
TGCGCCAGCAGCCAAGGGAGGGCAGCCAAAAACATTCAGTACTTC
CASSQGRAAKNIQYF